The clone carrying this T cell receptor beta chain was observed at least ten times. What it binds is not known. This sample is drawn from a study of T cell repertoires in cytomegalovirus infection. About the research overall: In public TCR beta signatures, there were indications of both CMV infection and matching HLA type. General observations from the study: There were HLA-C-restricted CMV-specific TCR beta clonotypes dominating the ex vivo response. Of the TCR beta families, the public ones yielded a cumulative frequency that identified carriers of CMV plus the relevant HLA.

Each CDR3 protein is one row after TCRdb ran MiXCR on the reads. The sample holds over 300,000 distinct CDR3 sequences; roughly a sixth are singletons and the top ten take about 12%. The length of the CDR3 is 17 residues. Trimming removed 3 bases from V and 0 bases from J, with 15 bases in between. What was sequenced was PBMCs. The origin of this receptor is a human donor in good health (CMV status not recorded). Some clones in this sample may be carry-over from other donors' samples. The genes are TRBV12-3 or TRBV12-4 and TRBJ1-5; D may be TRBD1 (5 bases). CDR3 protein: CASSFTGEDLSNQPQHF. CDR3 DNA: TGTGCCAGCAGTTTTACAGGCGAGGATCTTAGCAATCAGCCCCAGCATTTT.